Each of the 9 T cell receptor beta chains below was sequenced from the same sample in a study of T-cell memory formation after mild COVID-19. TCRdb processed the 5' RACE reads anew with MiXCR; each CDR3 protein has one entry. The sample has fewer than 400,000 distinct CDR3 sequences; around a sixth are singletons. The specimen sequenced was PBMCs or a T cell subset sorted from them (not recorded which). Every receptor here comes from a man between 18 and 35 years old who had mild COVID-19 (a few samples of this study predate the infection). Cell type and time point are not known.

The table lists this clonotype with a few counts. The V gene is TRBV7-9, the J gene TRBJ1-5; D unresolved. Germline V gene sequence: CDR1 SEHNR, CDR2 FQNEAQ (reference sequence). The CDR3 is 17 residues long. Trimming shortened V by 0 bases and J by 2 bases, and 14 bases separated the two germline ends. The DNA for the CDR3 is TGTGCCAGCAGCTTAGCGCCGACTGGTAGGGGCAATCAGCCCCAGCATTTT. Its protein product is CASSLAPTGRGNQPQHF.

A few counts support this clonotype. The chain uses TRBV27 and TRBJ2-1; 8 bases are a match to TRBD2. The CDR3 contains 15 residues. With V trimmed by 4 bases and J by 4 bases, 6 bases remained unmatched. Per germline, CDR1 MNHEY and CDR2 SMNVEV (reference sequence). This CDR3 is CASSSGGAAYNEQFF. The CDR3 DNA follows: TGTGCCAGCAGTTCCGGGGGGGCCGCTTACAATGAGCAGTTCTTC.

The rearrangement joins TRBV5-4 to TRBJ1-1; 11 bases are shared with TRBD1. The length of the CDR3 is 16 residues. Germline CDR1 is SGHNT and CDR2 is YYREEE (reference sequence). Unmatched junction bases numbered 8, after V lost 2 bases and J lost 5 bases. CDR3 region: CASSLIPGQGDTEAFF. In DNA form, the CDR3 reads TGTGCCAGCAGCTTAATTCCGGGACAGGGGGATACTGAAGCTTTCTTT.

This clonotype was seen ten or more times. The chain carries TRBV11-2 and TRBJ1-2, with D tentatively TRBD1 (5 bases). The germline gives CDR1 SGHAT, CDR2 FQNNGV. The CDR3 has 16 residues. V lost 0 bases to trimming and J lost 8 bases, with 19 bases between them. In DNA, the CDR3 is TGTGCCAGCAGCTTAGATCCCGACGGGACGGACGGGGGCTACACCTTC. Residues: CASSLDPDGTDGGYTF.

The chain links TRBV19 to TRBJ1-6; D is possibly TRBD1 (5 bases). V was trimmed by 9 bases and J by 9 bases, leaving 15 bases between them. Germline assignment: CDR1 LNHDA and CDR2 SQIVND (reference sequence). CDR3 length: 13 residues. The CDR3: CASSGRSGSPLHF. The CDR3 coding sequence is TGTGCCAGCTCGGGACGGAGTGGTTCACCCCTCCACTTT. The full variable domain, with the rest looked up from reference TRBV19 and TRBJ1-6, is DGGITQSPKYLFRKEGQNVTLSCEQNLNHDAMYWYRQDPGQGLRLIYYSQIVNDFQKGDIAEGYSVSREKKESFPLTVTSAQKNPTAFYLCASSGRSGSPLHFGNGTRLTVT.

The chain has TRBV14 and TRBJ2-1; D is perhaps TRBD2 (5 bases). The germline gives CDR1 SGHDN, CDR2 FVKESK. CDR3 size: 14 residues. V was shortened by 1 base and J by 4 bases, with 8 bases between the two germline ends. The CDR3 nucleotides read TGTGCCAGCAGCCAAGTCCGGGGTTACAATGAGCAGTTCTTC. This gives the protein CASSQVRGYNEQFF.

The chain links TRBV10-3 to TRBJ2-4; D remains unclear. Germline values: CDR1 ENHRY, CDR2 SYGVKD. The CDR3 sequence is 14 residues long. Deletions cut 0 bases from V and 7 bases from J, with 10 bases between. CDR3 sequence (DNA): TGTGCCATCAGTGAGTCCACGAATCGGAACATTCAGTACTTC. It encodes CAISESTNRNIQYF.

The rearrangement uses TRBV5-1 and TRBJ1-1; no clear D. CDR1 and CDR2 from the germline V gene are SGHRS and YFSETQ. CDR3 length: 14 amino acids. V lost 0 bases and J lost 1, with 7 bases in between. CDR3 DNA sequence: TGCGCCAGCAGCTTGGCGGGGAAGAACACTGAAGCTTTCTTT. This encodes CASSLAGKNTEAFF. Looking up the rest from reference TRBV5-1 and TRBJ1-1 gives the full variable domain: KAGVTQTPRYLIKTRGQQVTLSCSPISGHRSVSWYQQTPGQGLQFLFEYFSETQRNKGNFPGRFSGRQFSNSRSEMNVSTLELGDSALYLCASSLAGKNTEAFFGQGTRLTVV.

This clonotype showed up just a few times. The chain combines TRBV7-2 with TRBJ2-1, with TRBD2 identical over 10 bases. This CDR3 is built from 17 residues. Germline loops: CDR1 SGHTA, CDR2 FQGNSA. Trimming cost V 0 bases and J 1 base; bases outside gene matches: 3. The CDR3 is CASSLASGGFSYNEQFF. CDR3 nucleotide sequence: TGTGCCAGCAGCTTAGCTAGCGGGGGGTTTTCCTACAATGAGCAGTTCTTC. Full variable domain (remainder filled in from reference TRBV7-2 and TRBJ2-1): GAGVSQSPSNKVTEKGKDVELRCDPISGHTALYWYRQSLGQGLEFLIYFQGNSAPDKSGLPSDRFSAERTGGSVSTLTIQRTQQEDSAVYLCASSLASGGFSYNEQFFGPGTRLTVL.